Listed here are 19 T cell receptor beta chains from one sample, sequenced in a study of blood T cell repertoires in COVID-19. The table came from immunoSEQ multiplex PCR; TCRdb's copy has only in-frame clones and leaves some out. The repertoire holds approximately 400,000 clones, with about nine tenths as singletons. The sequencing sample was made of PBMCs or T cells enriched from blood (not recorded which). The receptor set was obtained from a woman in her forties who had been exposed to COVID-19.

The rearrangement joins TRBV7-6 to TRBJ2-2, with unresolved D. The length of the CDR3 is 14 residues. Germline V lookup: CDR1 SGHVS, CDR2 FNYEAQ. Between the trimmed V and J ends, which lost 0 bases and 5 bases, there was a span of 7 bases. For the CDR3, the DNA is TGTGCCAGCAGCTTAGCGGAAGCGACCGGGGAGCTGTTTTTT. Translation: CASSLAEATGELFF.

J is TRBJ1-1 and V is TRBV29-1; 7 bases map to TRBD1. The CDR3 has 13 residues. V gave up 5 bases and J gave up 4 bases; unmatched junction bases: 7. Germline-derived CDR1 and CDR2 are SQVTM and ANQGSEA. CDR3 nucleotides: TGCAGCGTTCGTGAAGGGGGCGGCACTGAAGCTTTCTTT. Its protein is CSVREGGGTEAFF.

This rearrangement joins TRBV5-5 to TRBJ1-6; no clear D gene. With 0 bases removed from V and 13 bases from J, the gap between germline ends came to 14 bases. The V gene's germline CDR1 is SGHKS and CDR2 YYEKEE (reference sequence). The CDR3 totals 14 residues. CDR3 DNA sequence: TGTGCCAGCAGCTTGGGAGGGCCCATGGGGCCCCTCCACTTT. As protein: CASSLGGPMGPLHF.

The chain has TRBV12-5 and TRBJ2-1; TRBD2 matches 8 bases. The junction had 8 bases not matched to a gene; V was cut back by 0 bases and J by 4 bases. The CDR3 is 17 amino acids. Germline-derived CDR1 and CDR2 are LGHNT and FRNRAP. CDR3 protein: CASGLVFGTRLYNEQFF. The CDR3 DNA is TGTGCTAGTGGTTTGGTATTCGGGACTAGACTATACAATGAGCAGTTCTTC.

The gene calls are TRBV5-4 and TRBJ2-3, with TRBD2 matching over 7 bases. The CDR3 loop spans 16 amino acids. Germline V gene lookup returns CDR1 SGHNT and CDR2 YYREEE (reference sequence). J was trimmed by 4 bases and V by 0 bases; bases with no gene match: 8. CDR3 protein: CASSLALGGGADTQYF. The DNA for the CDR3 is TGTGCCAGCAGCTTGGCCTTGGGGGGGGGAGCAGATACGCAGTATTTT. Using reference TRBV5-4 and TRBJ2-3 for the parts outside the CDR3, the full variable domain is ETGVTQSPTHLIKTRGQQVTLRCSSQSGHNTVSWYQQALGQGPQFIFQYYREEENGRGNFPPRFSGLQFPNYSSELNVNALELDDSALYLCASSLALGGGADTQYFGPGTRLTVL.

The V gene is TRBV9, the J gene TRBJ2-2; the match to TRBD2 covers 10 bases. Trimming took 5 bases from V and 7 from J; bases not matched to a gene: 5. The CDR3 is 14 residues long. Per the germline V gene, CDR1 is SGDLS and CDR2 is YYNGEE. As DNA, the CDR3 is TGTGCCAGCAGTGGACTAGCGGTAGACGGGGAGCTGTTTTTT. Translated, it gives CASSGLAVDGELFF.

This clone showed up just once. The chain employs TRBV7-9 and TRBJ2-3; 13 nucleotides line up with TRBD2. The CDR3 loop spans 14 amino acids. The trim removed 8 bases at V and 4 bases at J, leaving 3 bases unmatched. Germline CDR1 is SEHNR and CDR2 is FQNEAQ (reference sequence). In DNA form, the CDR3 reads TGTGCCAGCGGACTAGCGGGAGCCCCAGATACGCAGTATTTT. Translation gives CASGLAGAPDTQYF. Combining the CDR3 with reference TRBV7-9 and TRBJ2-3 gives the whole variable domain DTGVSQNPRHKITKRGQNVTFRCDPISEHNRLYWYRQTLGQGPEFLTYFQNEAQLEKSRLLSDRFSAERPKGSFSTLEIQRTEQGDSAMYLCASGLAGAPDTQYFGPGTRLTVL.

The chain has TRBV29-1 and TRBJ1-1, with a possible D match to TRBD1 (5 bases). Germline V CDR1 and CDR2: SQVTM, ANQGSEA. This CDR3 has 14 amino acids. Trimming stripped 2 bases from V and 4 bases from J, with 14 bases between. DNA for the CDR3: TGCAGCGTTGAAATTGGGGGGGGAACCACTGAAGCTTTCTTT. Translated: CSVEIGGGTTEAFF.

V and J are TRBV6-5 and TRBJ1-2, with 11 bases that match TRBD1. This CDR3 spans 14 amino acids. Trimming took 8 bases from V and 6 from J; bases not matched to a gene: 8. Per the germline V gene, CDR1 is MNHEY and CDR2 is SVGAGI. The CDR3 reads CASGDRDRGDGYTF. The CDR3 region has the DNA TGTGCCAGCGGGGATCGGGACAGGGGGGATGGCTACACCTTC.

The chain recombines TRBV6-1 with TRBJ2-6; TRBD1 is a possible D gene (6 bases). V was trimmed by 3 bases and J by 0 bases, leaving 15 bases between them. The CDR3 is 18 residues long. Germline CDR1 reads MNHNS; CDR2 reads SASEGT. For the CDR3, the DNA is TGTGCCAGCAGTGAGGACAGTTTGGACCTCTCTGGGGCCAACGTCCTGACTTTC. Translation gives CASSEDSLDLSGANVLTF.

The chain employs TRBV7-8 and TRBJ1-5, with 8 bases identical to TRBD1. Germline V gives CDR1 SGHVS, CDR2 FQNEAQ. V trimming: 7 bases; J trimming: 5 bases; junction bases outside the gene matches: 4. CDR3 length: 13 amino acids. The CDR3 bases are TGTGCCAGCAACCAACAGGGGGATCAGCCCCAGCATTTT. This encodes CASNQQGDQPQHF.

The genes are TRBV14 and TRBJ2-1, with 7 nucleotides matching TRBD1. Germline CDR1 SGHDN, CDR2 FVKESK. The CDR3 contains 16 residues. V was clipped by 4 bases and J by 1 base; unmatched bases: 7. CDR3 sequence: CASSPRGKRSYNEQFF. The CDR3 coding sequence is TGTGCCAGCAGCCCCAGGGGGAAGAGATCCTACAATGAGCAGTTCTTC.

The chain has TRBV7-9 and TRBJ2-7, with 8 nucleotides matching TRBD2. V gave up 5 bases and J gave up 7 bases; unmatched junction bases: 13. Germline V CDR1 and CDR2: SEHNR, FQNEAQ (reference sequence). This CDR3 contains 15 residues. CDR3: CASSRGEAGVEEQYF. CDR3 sequence (DNA): TGTGCCAGCAGCCGAGGGGAAGCGGGAGTGGAGGAGCAGTACTTC. Looking up the rest from reference TRBV7-9 and TRBJ2-7 gives the full variable domain: DTGVSQNPRHKITKRGQNVTFRCDPISEHNRLYWYRQTLGQGPEFLTYFQNEAQLEKSRLLSDRFSAERPKGSFSTLEIQRTEQGDSAMYLCASSRGEAGVEEQYFGPGTRLTVT.

CDR3 in DNA: TGTGCCAGCAGCGAGCTTGTGAACACTGAAGCTTTCTTT. Protein product: CASSELVNTEAFF. The V gene is TRBV6-6, the J gene TRBJ1-1; no definite D call. CDR3 size: 13 residues. V lost 6 bases and J lost 0, with 8 bases in between. Germline assignment: CDR1 MNHNY and CDR2 SVGAGI (reference sequence).

The CDR3 bases are TGCAGCCCCTCTAGCGGCAATGAGCAGTTCTTC. It yields the protein CSPSSGNEQFF. V gene TRBV29-1 combines with J gene TRBJ2-1, with 7 bases lining up with TRBD2. Trimming took 8 bases from V and 6 from J; bases not matched to a gene: 4. Germline values: CDR1 SQVTM, CDR2 ANQGSEA. CDR3 length: 11 amino acids.

V is TRBV5-6 and J is TRBJ2-7; D is ambiguous. V lost 0 bases and J lost 2, with 9 bases in between. This CDR3 is built from 14 residues. The germline CDR1 and CDR2 sequences are SGHDT and YYEEEE. The DNA for the CDR3 is TGTGCCAGCAGCTTGGGGCAGGTGACCTACGAGCAGTACTTC. It yields the protein CASSLGQVTYEQYF. The full variable domain, with the rest looked up from reference TRBV5-6 and TRBJ2-7, is DAGVTQSPTHLIKTRGQQVTLRCSPKSGHDTVSWYQQALGQGPQFIFQYYEEEERQRGNFPDRFSGHQFPNYSSELNVNALLLGDSALYLCASSLGQVTYEQYFGPGTRLTVT.

The chain couples TRBV6-5 to TRBJ1-3; D gene unclear. Germline CDR1 and CDR2: MNHEY and SVGAGI. This CDR3 has 15 amino acids. Deletions cut 6 bases from V and 4 bases from J, with 16 bases between. The CDR3 region is CASRGEGSGGNTIYF. The CDR3 nucleotides read TGTGCCAGCAGGGGCGAGGGCTCGGGGGGAAACACCATATATTTT.

This CDR3 is CASKGRAKTMNTEAFF. CDR3 sequence (DNA): TGTGCCAGTAAGGGCAGGGCCAAGACCATGAACACTGAAGCTTTCTTT. The chain has TRBV19 and TRBJ1-1; TRBD1 is a possible D gene (5 bases). Trimming stripped 7 bases from V and 0 bases from J, with 18 bases between. Per germline, CDR1 LNHDA and CDR2 SQIVND (reference sequence). The CDR3 covers 16 residues.

Note on this clone: The sample holds other DNA sequences that translate to the same CDR3. The chain uses TRBV18 and TRBJ2-5; D is possibly TRBD2 (5 bases). Germline V gene data show CDR1 as KGHSH and CDR2 as LQKENI. The CDR3 is 12 amino acids. Trimming removed 3 bases at V and 5 bases at J, with 7 bases between. The CDR3, as DNA: TGTGCCAGCTCACCCCGGGGTGAGACCCAGTACTTC. Translated: CASSPRGETQYF.